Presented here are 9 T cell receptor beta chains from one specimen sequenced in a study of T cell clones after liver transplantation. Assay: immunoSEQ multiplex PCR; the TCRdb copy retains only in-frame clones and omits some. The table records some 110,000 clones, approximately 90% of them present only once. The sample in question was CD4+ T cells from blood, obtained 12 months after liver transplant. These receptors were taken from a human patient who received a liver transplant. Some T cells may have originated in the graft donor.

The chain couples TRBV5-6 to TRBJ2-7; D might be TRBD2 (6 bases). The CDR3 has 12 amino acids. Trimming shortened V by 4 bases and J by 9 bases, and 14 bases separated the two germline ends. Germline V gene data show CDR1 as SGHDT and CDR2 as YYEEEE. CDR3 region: CASSLRLDGQYF. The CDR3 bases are TGTGCCAGCAGCCTTCGACTAGATGGGCAGTACTTC. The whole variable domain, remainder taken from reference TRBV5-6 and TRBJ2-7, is DAGVTQSPTHLIKTRGQQVTLRCSPKSGHDTVSWYQQALGQGPQFIFQYYEEEERQRGNFPDRFSGHQFPNYSSELNVNALLLGDSALYLCASSLRLDGQYFGPGTRLTVT.

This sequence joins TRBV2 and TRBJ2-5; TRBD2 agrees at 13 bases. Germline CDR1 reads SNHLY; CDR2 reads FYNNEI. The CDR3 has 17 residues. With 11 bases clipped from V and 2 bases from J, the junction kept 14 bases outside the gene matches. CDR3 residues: CASTPGTSGMSQETQYF. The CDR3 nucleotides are TGTGCCTCCACCCCCGGGACTAGCGGGATGTCACAAGAGACCCAGTACTTC.

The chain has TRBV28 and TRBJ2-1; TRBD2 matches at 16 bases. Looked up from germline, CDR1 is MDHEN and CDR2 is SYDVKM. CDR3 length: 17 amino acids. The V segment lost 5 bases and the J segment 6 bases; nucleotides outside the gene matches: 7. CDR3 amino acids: CASSPTGTSGRGNEQFF. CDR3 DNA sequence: TGTGCCAGCAGTCCGACCGGGACTAGCGGGAGGGGCAATGAGCAGTTCTTC. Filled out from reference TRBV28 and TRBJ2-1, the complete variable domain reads DVKVTQSSRYLVKRTGEKVFLECVQDMDHENMFWYRQDPGLGLRLIYFSYDVKMKEKGDIPEGYSVSREKKERFSLILESASTNQTSMYLCASSPTGTSGRGNEQFFGPGTRLTVL.

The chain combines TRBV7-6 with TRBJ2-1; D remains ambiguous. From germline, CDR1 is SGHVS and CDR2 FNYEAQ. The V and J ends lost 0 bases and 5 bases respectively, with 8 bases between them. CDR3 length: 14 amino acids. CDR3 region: CASSLADVDNEQFF. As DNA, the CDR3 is TGTGCCAGCAGCTTAGCGGACGTGGACAATGAGCAGTTCTTC.

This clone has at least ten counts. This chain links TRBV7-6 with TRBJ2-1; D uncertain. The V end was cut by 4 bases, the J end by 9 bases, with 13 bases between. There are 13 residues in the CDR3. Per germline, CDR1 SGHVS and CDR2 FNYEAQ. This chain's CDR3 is CASSSSDSSEQFF. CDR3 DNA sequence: TGTGCCAGCAGCTCCTCTGACTCGAGTGAGCAGTTCTTC.

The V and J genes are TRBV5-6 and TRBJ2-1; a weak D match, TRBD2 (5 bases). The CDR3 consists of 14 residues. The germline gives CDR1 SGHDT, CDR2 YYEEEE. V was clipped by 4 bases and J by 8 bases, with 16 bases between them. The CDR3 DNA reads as TGTGCCAGCAGCCTCCCCCCGGGGTTTGATGAGCAGTTCTTC. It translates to CASSLPPGFDEQFF.

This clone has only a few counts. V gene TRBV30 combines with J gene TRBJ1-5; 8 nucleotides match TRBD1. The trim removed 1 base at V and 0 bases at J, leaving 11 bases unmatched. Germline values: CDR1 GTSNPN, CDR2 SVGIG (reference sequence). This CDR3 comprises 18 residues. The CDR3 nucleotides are TGTGCCTGGAGTGATCAACAGGGGGGATATTCTAGCAATCAGCCCCAGCATTTT. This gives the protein CAWSDQQGGYSSNQPQHF.

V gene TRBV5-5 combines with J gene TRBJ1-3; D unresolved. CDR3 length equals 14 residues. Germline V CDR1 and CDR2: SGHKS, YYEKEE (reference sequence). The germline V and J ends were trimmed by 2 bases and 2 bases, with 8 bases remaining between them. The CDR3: CASSFAGAGNTIYF. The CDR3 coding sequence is TGTGCCAGCAGCTTCGCAGGAGCTGGAAACACCATATATTTT.

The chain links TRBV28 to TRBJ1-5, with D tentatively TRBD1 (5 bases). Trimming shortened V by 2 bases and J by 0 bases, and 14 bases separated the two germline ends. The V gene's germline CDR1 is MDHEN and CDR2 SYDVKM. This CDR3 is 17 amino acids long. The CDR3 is CASSLGAAYYSNQPQHF. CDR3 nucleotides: TGTGCCAGCAGTTTAGGGGCAGCCTATTATAGCAATCAGCCCCAGCATTTT.